This T cell receptor (beta chain) comes out of a study of shared clonotypes between healthy human individuals. Study-level points and caveats: Larger estimated richness was generally seen in naive subsets than in memory subsets.

V trimming: 2 bases; J trimming: 2 bases; junction bases outside the gene matches: 3. The CDR3 consists of 15 residues. Germline CDR1 and CDR2: WNHNN and SYGVQD (reference sequence). Clones were read by immunoSEQ multiplex PCR, and TCRdb kept only the in-frame ones, dropping some. The sample lists some 980,000 clones; approximately 76% were seen once. Regarding this clone: The antigen is undetermined.

The source material was memory CD4+ T cells sorted from blood. The subset: CD45RA-negative fraction. This sequence originates from a man aged 18 to 29 in good health. V is TRBV10-1 and J is TRBJ2-3, with 8 bases lining up with TRBD2. CDR3 protein: CASSEVAGPTDTQYF. Written as DNA, the CDR3 is TGCGCCAGCAGTGAGGTAGCGGGGCCCACAGATACGCAGTATTTT.